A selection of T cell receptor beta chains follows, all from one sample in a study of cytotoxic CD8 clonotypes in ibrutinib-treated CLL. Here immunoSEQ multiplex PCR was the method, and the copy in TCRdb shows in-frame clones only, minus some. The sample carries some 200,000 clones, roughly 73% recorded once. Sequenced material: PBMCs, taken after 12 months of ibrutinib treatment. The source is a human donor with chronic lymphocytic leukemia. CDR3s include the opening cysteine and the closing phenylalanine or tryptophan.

CASSFGGDSYNSPLHF,TRBV27,TRBJ1-6
CASSEWGNEKLFF,TRBV6-1,TRBJ1-4
CASGLVLTSGSTDTQYF,TRBV12-5,TRBJ2-3
CASSSTGGLYEKLFF,TRBV2,TRBJ1-4
CASSEFEGSSLHF,TRBV10-2,TRBJ1-6
CASSHSSGNTIYF,TRBV7-2,TRBJ1-3
CASSLGYEQYF,TRBV5-1,TRBJ2-7
CASSLRLAGRDTQYF,TRBV27,TRBJ2-3
CASSQPDRMNTEAFF,TRBV4-2,TRBJ1-1
CASSAGQGIETQYF,TRBV9,TRBJ2-5
CASSPLGTTNEKLFF,TRBV7-9,TRBJ1-4
CASSLAGGNTGELFF,TRBV7-2,TRBJ2-2
CSVGATANTEAFF,TRBV29-1,TRBJ1-1
CASSPEAGDSLSTGELFF,TRBV7-6,TRBJ2-2
CASTPSWGAETQYF,TRBV6-6,TRBJ2-5
CASSLSSYGQGIDHEQYF,TRBV7-2,TRBJ2-7
CASSPGTTGELFF,TRBV18,TRBJ2-2
CASSQLPRGNMQYF,TRBV4-1,TRBJ2-7
CASSLEALAPEAFF,TRBV5-1,TRBJ1-1
CASSDRGLVTEAFF,TRBV6-5,TRBJ1-1